The sequence of this T cell receptor (beta chain) was determined in a study of T cell responses to AZD1222 COVID-19 vaccine (dated by TCRdb to the early 2020s). Background on the whole study: TCR sequencing covered over 230 trial participants: 200 to 220 given two doses of AZD1222 and 26 given two doses of MenACWY control vaccine. Trial participants were enrolled into age subgroups of 18-55, 56-69 and 70-plus years, which contained 148, 28 and 57 TCR-sequenced participants, respectively. On the study overall, not on this receptor specifically: Conclusions about previously exposed vaccinees are limited because only six or seven AZD1222 recipients were SARS-CoV-2 seropositive at baseline. In the small 56-69-year group, the increase in depth fell short of significance, most likely because of low power. Participants were mostly white British, with more females than males. The authors suggested clonal diversity may have been underestimated. Because no samples from the day 14 peak response were available, repertoires could be characterized only after the peak T cell response. A significant rise in spike-specific TCR breadth and depth was observed after two AZD1222 doses relative to day 0 and relative to MenACWY recipients. The vaccine-associated CD4 TCRs covered the entire spike protein, and the dominant responses fell in regions 160-218 and 743-854. Reportedly, close to half of the unique spike-specific TCRs recognized epitopes lying outside the regions that are mutated in the B.1.351 and B.1.1.7 variants.

The CDR3 regions of human TCRbeta chains were analyzed by immunosequencing. The authors' pipeline ran thus. TCRs in the repertoires were matched against a reference library of SARS-CoV-2-specific TCRs that had been generated with the MIRA antigen-specificity platform. Breadth was defined as the fraction of unique TCRs that were SARS-CoV-2-associated, and depth was defined as the fraction of total T cells that were SARS-CoV-2-associated. Each spike-specific TCR was assigned to its reactive spike region and to a CD4 or CD8 class using the MIRA data. Log10-transformed breadth and depth values were compared by one-way ANOVA with Sidak's multiple comparisons tests. TCRdb's version of the immuneACCESS table is confined to in-frame rearrangements and falls short of the full clone set. An unresolved V gene accounts for under half of the shortfall where checked; the remainder is of unknown origin. V, J and clone size reflect that table, while D and trimming were determined from the DNA. Across this sample there are thousands of clones, with over 75% seen only once. The top ten clones comprise under 8% of the sample.

The germline V gene provides CDR1 SGHDT and CDR2 YYEEEE. The junction carries 10 bases between V and J, which are trimmed by 5 bases and 4 bases respectively. The CDR3 sequence holds 13 residues, the cysteine and phenylalanine included. Only the CDR3 part of the read is kept: 39 bases, read in frame from the first base. Comment on this clone: The antigen it recognizes is unknown. No much larger clone exists at a distance of one base, and base qualities are not known.

What the time point label conveys for this sample: about 28 days (+/-7) after the second vaccine dose. AZD1222 recipients with second doses at about 4 weeks or about 12 weeks were pooled, because spike-specific TCR depth and breadth did not differ between schedules. Samples from vaccinated people were obtained from the UK trials COV001 and COV002, which included a single-blind randomized controlled phase 2/3 trial of AZD1222 (ChAdOx1 nCoV-19) in healthy adults. For TCRbeta chain sequencing, PBMC samples were collected from trial participants at day 0 and at day 28 after the second dose. Rearrangement joined TRBV5-6 to TRBJ1-5; the D gene identity is not certain. The specimen was peripheral blood, collected 28 days after the second AZD1222 dose. The source is an adult who received the AZD1222 COVID-19 vaccine. The CDR3 region reads CASSLKGNQPQHF. At the DNA level, the sequence is TGTGCCAGCAGTCTAAAGGGTAATCAGCCCCAGCATTTT.